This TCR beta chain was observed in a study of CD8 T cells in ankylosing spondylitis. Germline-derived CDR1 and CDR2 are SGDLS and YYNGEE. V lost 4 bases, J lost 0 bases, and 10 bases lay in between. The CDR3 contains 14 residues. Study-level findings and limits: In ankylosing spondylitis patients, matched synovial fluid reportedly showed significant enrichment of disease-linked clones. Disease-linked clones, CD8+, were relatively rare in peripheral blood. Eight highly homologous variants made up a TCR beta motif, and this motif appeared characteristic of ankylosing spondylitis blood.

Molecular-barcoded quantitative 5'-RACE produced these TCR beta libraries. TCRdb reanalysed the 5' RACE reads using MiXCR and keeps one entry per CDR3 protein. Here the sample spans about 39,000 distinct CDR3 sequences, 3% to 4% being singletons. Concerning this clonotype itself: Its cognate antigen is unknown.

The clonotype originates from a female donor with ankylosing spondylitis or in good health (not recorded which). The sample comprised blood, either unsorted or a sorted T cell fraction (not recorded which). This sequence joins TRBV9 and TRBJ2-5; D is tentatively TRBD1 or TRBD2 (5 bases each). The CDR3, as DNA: TGTGCCAGCAGCCCTAGGGACGACCAAGAGACCCAGTACTTC. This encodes CASSPRDDQETQYF.